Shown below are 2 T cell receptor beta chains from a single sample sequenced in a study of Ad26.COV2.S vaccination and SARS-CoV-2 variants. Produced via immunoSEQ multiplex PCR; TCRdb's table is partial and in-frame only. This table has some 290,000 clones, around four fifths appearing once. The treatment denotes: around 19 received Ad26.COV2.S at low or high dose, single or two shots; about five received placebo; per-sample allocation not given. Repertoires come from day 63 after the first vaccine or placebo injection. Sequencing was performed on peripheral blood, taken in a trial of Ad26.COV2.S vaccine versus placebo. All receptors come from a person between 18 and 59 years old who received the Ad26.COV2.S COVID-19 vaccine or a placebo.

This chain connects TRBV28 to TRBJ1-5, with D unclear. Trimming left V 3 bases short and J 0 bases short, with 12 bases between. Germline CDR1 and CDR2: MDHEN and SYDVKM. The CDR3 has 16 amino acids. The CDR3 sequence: CASSFPNPYSNQPQHF. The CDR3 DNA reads TGTGCCAGCAGTTTTCCCAACCCGTATAGCAATCAGCCCCAGCATTTT.

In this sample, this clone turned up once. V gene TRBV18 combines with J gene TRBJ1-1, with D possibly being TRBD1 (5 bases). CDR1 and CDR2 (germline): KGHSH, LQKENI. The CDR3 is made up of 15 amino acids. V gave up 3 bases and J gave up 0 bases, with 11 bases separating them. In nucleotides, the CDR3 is TGTGCCAGCTCACCCAGGGAAAATGTGAACACTGAAGCTTTCTTT. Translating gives CASSPRENVNTEAFF. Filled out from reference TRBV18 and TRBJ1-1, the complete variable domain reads NAGVMQNPRHLVRRRGQEARLRCSPMKGHSHVYWYRQLPEEGLKFMVYLQKENIIDESGMPKERFSAEFPKEGPSILRIQQVVRGDSAAYFCASSPRENVNTEAFFGQGTRLTVV.